These T cell receptor beta chains were read from a single sample in a study of Ad26.COV2.S vaccination and SARS-CoV-2 variants. The assay was immunoSEQ multiplex PCR, and TCRdb's table has in-frame clones only and misses some. This sample has over 110,000 clones, with roughly 85% found just once. This material consisted of peripheral blood, taken after recovery from COVID-19. These receptors originate from a human donor who had recovered from COVID-19. Both conserved end residues are part of each CDR3. Not every row has a clone size; where given, it reads once, few, many or a size class.

J gene | V gene | clone size | CDR3 protein
TRBJ2-5 | TRBV2 | once | CASSKGWKTQYF
TRBJ1-2 | TRBV12-3/TRBV12-4 | . | CASRGNDYGYTF
TRBJ2-6 | TRBV30 | . | CAWSEGTVSSGANVLTF
TRBJ1-6 | TRBV3-1/TRBV3-2 | . | CASSQEDKNSPLHF
TRBJ2-7 | TRBV18 | . | CASSPIAEYEQYF
TRBJ2-2 | TRBV5-6 | . | CASSRKTGEAGELFF
TRBJ2-3 | TRBV5-1 | . | CASSLGVRGGTDTQYF
TRBJ2-5 | TRBV15 | . | CATSRTRGRGSQETQYF
TRBJ1-3 | TRBV19 | . | CASSIYGMSSGNTIYF
TRBJ2-3 | TRBV7-2 | . | CASTLTGTPTDTQYF
TRBJ2-7 | TRBV15 | . | CATSRELAGYEQYF
TRBJ1-2 | TRBV18 | . | CASSPQGYNYGYTF
TRBJ2-2 | TRBV6-5 | . | CASRADRGLVGELFF
TRBJ2-7 | TRBV7-9 | . | CASRPTGTSGGVQYF
TRBJ1-3 | TRBV4-3 | . | CASSQDPRDTIYF
TRBJ1-1 | TRBV4-1 | . | CASSRIPGQEPWNTEAFF
TRBJ1-6 | TRBV4-3 | . | CASSPDRANSPLHF
TRBJ2-5 | TRBV7-6 | . | CASSVGTVRETQYF
TRBJ2-1 | TRBV7-2 | . | CASSPQGVSSYNEQFF
TRBJ2-4 | TRBV18 | . | CASSPTPENIQYF
TRBJ1-2 | TRBV15 | . | CATSRAQTNYGYTF
TRBJ2-3 | TRBV5-8 | . | CASNPRTGTDTQYF
TRBJ2-1 | TRBV7-8 | . | CASSLAMAGGPLIHEQFF
TRBJ1-5 | TRBV28 | . | CASTIGGDSQPQHF
TRBJ1-6 | TRBV7-8 | . | CASSLGDQRAQLALHF
TRBJ2-7 | TRBV9 | . | CASSVGAGGYYEQYF
TRBJ1-5 | TRBV18 | . | CASSPDAYSNQPQHF
TRBJ2-7 | TRBV30 | once | CAWSVSSGSYEQYF
TRBJ2-5 | TRBV19 | . | CASRPPGGAQETQYF
TRBJ2-3 | TRBV29-1 | . | CSVPEGTDTQYF
TRBJ2-2 | TRBV7-9 | . | CAGSPLTIANTGELFF